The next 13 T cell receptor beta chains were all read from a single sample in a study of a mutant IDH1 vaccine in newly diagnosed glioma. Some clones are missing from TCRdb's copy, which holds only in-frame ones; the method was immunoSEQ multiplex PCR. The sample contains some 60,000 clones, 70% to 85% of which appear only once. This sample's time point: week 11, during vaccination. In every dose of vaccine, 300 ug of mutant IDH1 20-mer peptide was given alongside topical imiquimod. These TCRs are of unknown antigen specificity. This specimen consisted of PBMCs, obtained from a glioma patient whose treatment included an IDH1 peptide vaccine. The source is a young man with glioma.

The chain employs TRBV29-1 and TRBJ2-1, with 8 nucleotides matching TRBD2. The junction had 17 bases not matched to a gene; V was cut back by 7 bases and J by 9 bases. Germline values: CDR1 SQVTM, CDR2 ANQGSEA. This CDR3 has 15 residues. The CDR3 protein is CSALSGGPSFLEQFF. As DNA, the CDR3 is TGCAGCGCCTTATCGGGAGGGCCCTCTTTTCTTGAGCAGTTCTTC.

The CDR3 loop reads CASSLTGTWGNQPQHF. The DNA for the CDR3 is TGTGCCAGCAGTCTCACGGGGACTTGGGGCAATCAGCCCCAGCATTTT. The chain employs TRBV28 and TRBJ1-5, with a tentative D call TRBD1 (5 bases). This CDR3 contains 16 residues. The germline V gene encodes CDR1 MDHEN and CDR2 SYDVKM. V was pared by 5 bases and J by 2 bases, with 16 bases between.

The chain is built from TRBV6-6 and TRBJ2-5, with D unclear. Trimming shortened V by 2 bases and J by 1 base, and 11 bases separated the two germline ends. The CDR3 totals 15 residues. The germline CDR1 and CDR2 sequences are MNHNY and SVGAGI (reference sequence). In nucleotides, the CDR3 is TGTGCCAGCAGTTACATTAGGGCTGTCCAAGAGACCCAGTACTTC. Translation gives CASSYIRAVQETQYF.

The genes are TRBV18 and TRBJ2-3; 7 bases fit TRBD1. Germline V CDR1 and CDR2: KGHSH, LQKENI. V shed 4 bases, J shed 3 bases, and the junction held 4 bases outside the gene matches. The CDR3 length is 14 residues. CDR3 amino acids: CASSQQGRTDTQYF. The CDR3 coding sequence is TGTGCCAGCTCACAACAGGGGAGAACAGATACGCAGTATTTT.

The CDR3 DNA is TGCGCCAGCAGCCAAGAGGGGTTGGGCAATCAGCCCCAGCATTTT. This sequence encodes CASSQEGLGNQPQHF. The chain recombines TRBV4-1 with TRBJ1-5; D not resolved. The V gene's germline CDR1 is MGHRA and CDR2 YSYEKL. V was trimmed by 0 bases and J by 2 bases, leaving 8 bases between them. There are 15 residues in the CDR3.

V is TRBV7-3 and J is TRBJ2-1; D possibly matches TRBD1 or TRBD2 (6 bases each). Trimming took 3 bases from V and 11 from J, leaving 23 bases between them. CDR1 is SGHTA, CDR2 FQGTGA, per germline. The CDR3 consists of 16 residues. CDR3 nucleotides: TGTGCCAGCAGCTTCACCCCGGGGGCTAAGTGGGAGAAGCAGTTCTTC. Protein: CASSFTPGAKWEKQFF. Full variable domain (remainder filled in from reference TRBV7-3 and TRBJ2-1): GAGVSQTPSNKVTEKGKYVELRCDPISGHTALYWYRQSLGQGPEFLIYFQGTGAADDSGLPNDRFFAVRPEGSVSTLKIQRTERGDSAVYLCASSFTPGAKWEKQFFGPGTRLTVL.

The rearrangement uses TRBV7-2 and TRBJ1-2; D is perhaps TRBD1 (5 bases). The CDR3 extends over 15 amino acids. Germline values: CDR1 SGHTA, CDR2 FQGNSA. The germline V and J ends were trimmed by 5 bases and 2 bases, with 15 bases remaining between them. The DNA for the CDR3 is TGTGCCAGCAGCCCACGGGGGGGGGTGAACTATGGCTACACCTTC. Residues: CASSPRGGVNYGYTF.

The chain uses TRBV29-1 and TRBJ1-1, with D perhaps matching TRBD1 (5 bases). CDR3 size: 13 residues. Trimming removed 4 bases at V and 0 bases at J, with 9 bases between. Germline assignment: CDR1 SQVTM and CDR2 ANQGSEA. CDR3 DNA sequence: TGCAGCGTTGGCAGGGATATGAACACTGAAGCTTTCTTT. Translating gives CSVGRDMNTEAFF.

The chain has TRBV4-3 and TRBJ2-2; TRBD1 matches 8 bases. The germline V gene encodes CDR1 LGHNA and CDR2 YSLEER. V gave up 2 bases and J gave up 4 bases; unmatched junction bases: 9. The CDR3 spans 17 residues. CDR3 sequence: CASSQRSGGRGTGELFF. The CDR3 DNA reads TGCGCCAGCAGCCAACGATCAGGGGGCAGGGGCACCGGGGAGCTGTTTTTT.

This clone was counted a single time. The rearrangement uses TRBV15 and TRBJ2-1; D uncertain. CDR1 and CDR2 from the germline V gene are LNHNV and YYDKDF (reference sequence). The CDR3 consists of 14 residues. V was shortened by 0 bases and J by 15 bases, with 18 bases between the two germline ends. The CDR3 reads CATSRDLRAADPFF. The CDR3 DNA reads TGTGCCACCAGCAGAGATTTACGGGCTGCGGATCCGTTCTTC. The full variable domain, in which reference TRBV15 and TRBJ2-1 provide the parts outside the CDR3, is DAMVIQNPRYQVTQFGKPVTLSCSQTLNHNVMYWYQQKSSQAPKLLFHYYDKDFNNEADTPDNFQSRRPNTSFCFLDIRSPGLGDTAMYLCATSRDLRAADPFFGPGTRLTVL.

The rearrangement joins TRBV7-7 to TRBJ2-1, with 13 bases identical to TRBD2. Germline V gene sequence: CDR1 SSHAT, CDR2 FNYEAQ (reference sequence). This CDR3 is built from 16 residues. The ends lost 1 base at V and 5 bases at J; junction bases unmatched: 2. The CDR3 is CASSLGTSGGHNEQFF. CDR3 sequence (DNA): TGTGCCAGCAGCTTAGGGACTAGCGGGGGTCACAATGAGCAGTTCTTC.

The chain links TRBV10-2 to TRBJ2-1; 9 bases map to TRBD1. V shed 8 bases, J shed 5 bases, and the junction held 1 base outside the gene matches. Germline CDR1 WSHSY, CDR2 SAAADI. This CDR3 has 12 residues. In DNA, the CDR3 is TGCGCCAGCGGGACAGGGAACAATGAGCAGTTCTTC. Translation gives CASGTGNNEQFF.

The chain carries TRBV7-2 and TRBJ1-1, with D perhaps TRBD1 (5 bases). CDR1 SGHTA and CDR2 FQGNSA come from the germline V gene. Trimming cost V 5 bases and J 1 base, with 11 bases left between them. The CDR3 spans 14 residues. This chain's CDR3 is CASSRPGQNTEAFF. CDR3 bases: TGTGCCAGCAGCCGCCCCGGACAGAACACTGAAGCTTTCTTT.